Described below is a single T cell receptor (beta chain) sequence and its context. Its recognized antigen is unknown. There are no base qualities to consult, and no much larger clone falls within one base. The same CDR3 is also encoded by other DNA sequences in this sample. TCR CDR3 regions were amplified from genomic DNA by multiplex PCR using the deep immunoSEQ assay. Extracted genomic DNA from each cell subset was spread evenly across all wells of several immunoSEQ 96-well plates, with each plate serving as a replicate. For unsorted PBMC, approximately 290 ng of genomic DNA, equivalent to around 30,000 T cell genomes, went into each replicate PCR. Ten immunoSEQ deep assay plates were used to sequence unsorted PBMC genomic DNA. The purified libraries were quantified using a Qubit 3.0 fluorometer, sized with a Bioanalyzer 2100, and then quantified again using the KAPA Library Quantification kit. Each immunoSEQ 96-well plate was sequenced on its own single-read 150-cycle Illumina NextSeq 550 flow cell. As for how the authors treated the data: Because only junctional sequences without quality scores were contained in the immunoSEQ output, filtering matching that applied to full-length reads could not be performed. To assign V/J genes and CDR3, sequences were annotated against IMGT germline references using PyIR, a Python wrapper for IgBLAST v1.9. Reads were removed for weak V/J assignments (E-value above 1e-6), missing CDR3, stop codons, out-of-frame junctions, or ambiguous translated residues. V3J clonotypes were defined by identical inferred V gene, J gene, and CDR3 amino acid sequence. The percentage overlap between two repertoires was calculated by dividing the number of shared unique clonotypes by the size of the smaller repertoire. Richness of each repertoire was evaluated using RTK rarefaction, the Chao1 estimator, and Recon v2.1 estimates of unobserved clonotypes. The immuneACCESS repertoire file appears here via TCRdb, limited to in-frame rearrangements. These files lack a portion of the clones; in checked studies, under half of the deficit traces to unresolved V genes, and the cause of the others is not known. V, J and clone size are taken as reported in that table, and D and trimming were inferred from the DNA itself. The sample profile shows some 530,000 clones; 78% of them were found once. The ten largest clones add up to around 12% of the sample.

The data derive from a study of shared clonotypes between healthy human individuals (dated by TCRdb to the early 2020s). About the investigation overall: Three men and two women, aged 18 to 49 years, made up the cohort. Per donor, leukapheresis produced somewhere between about 0.8 and 9 billion PBMCs. Libraries were prepared and TCR repertoires were sequenced by different laboratories using diverse techniques, in order to increase sequencing depth and limit assay-specific biases. Blood TCR repertoires of a handful of healthy adults were deeply sequenced to estimate repertoire size and the extent of clonotype sharing between individuals. Results the study describes overall, beyond this receptor: The genetic and exposure-history diversity represented was limited by the small number of donors. Sampling was restricted to blood, and TCR repertoires in tissue are likely to differ from TCR repertoires in blood. Pairwise subsampling led to the expectation that sequencing depth would affect the degree of clonotype sharing among donors.

Donors were healthy HIV-negative adults with no recently reported acute infections or vaccinations. All donors were Caucasian adults living in Nashville, Tennessee, USA. For unsorted samples, about 87 million PBMCs were counted, and genomic DNA was extracted using the QIAamp DNA Blood Mini kit. Blood was collected by leukapheresis, and PBMCs were isolated by Ficoll-Histopaque density gradient centrifugation and then cryopreserved in liquid nitrogen vapor phase. The germline V end is reduced by 3 bases and the J end by 3 bases; junction bases left unmatched: 1. The CDR3 starts with the cysteine, ends with the phenylalanine, and has 14 residues. Here the CDR3 DNA is all that survives: 42 bases in frame from base 1. From a lookup of the germline V gene (reference sequence), CDR1 and CDR2 are SGHNT and YYREEE.

The TCR was taken from a middle-aged woman in good health. Some clones in this sample may be carry-over from other donors' samples. Sequenced material: PBMCs. The V gene is TRBV5-4 and the J gene is TRBJ1-1; 11 of the junction bases match TRBD1. The CDR3 reads CASSWGQGDTEAFF. In nucleotides, the sequence is TGTGCCAGCAGCTGGGGACAGGGGGACACTGAAGCTTTCTTT. Reference TRBV5-4 and TRBJ1-1 proteins supply the regions before and after the CDR3; the full variable domain is: ETGVTQSPTHLIKTRGQQVTLRCSSQSGHNTVSWYQQALGQGPQFIFQYYREEENGRGNFPPRFSGLQFPNYSSELNVNALELDDSALYLCASSWGQGDTEAFFGQGTRLTVV.